The 19 T cell receptor beta chains reported below all come from one sample, sequenced in a study of cytomegalovirus exposure and HLA in healthy donors. The PCR had 60 Vbeta and 13 Jbeta primers. Using immunoSEQ multiplex PCR, the repertoire was profiled, and TCRdb retains in-frame clones only, with some absent. The profile shows about 180,000 clones, 75% to 85% of them singletons. Sequenced material: PBMCs. Receptors were obtained from a woman aged 18-29 years in good health and CMV-seropositive.

The chain carries TRBV30 and TRBJ2-1, with D possibly being TRBD2 (7 bases). This CDR3 contains 14 residues. V was pared by 1 base and J by 9 bases, with 16 bases between. CDR1 and CDR2 from the germline V gene are GTSNPN and SVGIG (reference sequence). The CDR3 bases are TGTGCCTGGAGTGGGGGGCGGGGGAGCCGTGAGCAGTTCTTC. Protein product: CAWSGGRGSREQFF.

The chain carries TRBV4-2 and TRBJ2-7, with D hard to call. V lost 3 bases and J 1 base, leaving 7 bases between the germline ends. The CDR3 sequence is 13 residues long. CDR1 LGHNA and CDR2 YNFKEQ come from the germline V gene. CDR3 coding DNA: TGTGCCAGCAGCCAGAGCCAATCCTACGAGCAGTACTTC. Encoded protein: CASSQSQSYEQYF.

Note on this clone: One end of the junction varies from germline; a read error may be responsible. V gene TRBV7-9 combines with J gene TRBJ1-4; D remains unclear. Germline V lookup: CDR1 SEHNR, CDR2 FQNEAQ (reference sequence). This CDR3 is 16 amino acids long. The CDR3 spells CSSSLGITATNEKLFF. The DNA for the CDR3 is TGTTCCAGCAGCTTAGGGATCACAGCAACTAATGAAAAACTGTTTTTT.

The chain employs TRBV23-1 and TRBJ2-6, with 7 positions matching TRBD1. TRBV23-1 qualifies as an ORF whose function is uncertain. The length of the CDR3 is 18 residues. Trimming cost V 6 bases and J 0 bases; bases outside gene matches: 11. Here the CDR3 reads CASRSDRKALSGANVLTF. As DNA, the CDR3 is TGCGCCAGCAGATCGGACAGGAAGGCCCTCTCTGGGGCCAACGTCCTGACTTTC.

CDR3 amino acids: CASSIVGTANTEAFF. CDR3 bases: TGTGCCAGTAGTATAGTCGGGACAGCGAACACTGAAGCTTTCTTT. V is TRBV19 and J is TRBJ1-1; 7 nucleotides match TRBD1. The CDR3 covers 15 residues. In germline, CDR1 is LNHDA, CDR2 SQIVND (reference sequence). After removal of 1 base from V and 1 base from J, the junction contained 3 bases not matched to a gene.

Notes on this clone: A junction end diverges from the germline sequence, so it may reflect a read error. The chain recombines TRBV11-1 with TRBJ2-4; D is uncertain. Germline V CDR1 and CDR2: SGHAT, FQDESV (reference sequence). The CDR3 has 13 residues. CDR3 coding DNA: TGTGCCAGCAGCTCCCCCCCCAAAAACAGTCAGTACTTC. Protein sequence: CASSSPPKNSQYF. The whole variable domain, filled in from reference TRBV11-1 and TRBJ2-4, reads EAEVAQSPRYKITEKSQAVAFWCDPISGHATLYWYRQILGQGPELLVQFQDESVVDDSQLPKDRFSAERLKGVDSTLKIQPAELGDSAMYLCASSSPPKNSQYFGAGTRLSVL.

The chain has TRBV15 and TRBJ1-2, with 9 bases lining up with TRBD1. Germline-derived CDR1 and CDR2 are LNHNV and YYDKDF (reference sequence). With V trimmed by 1 base and J by 4 bases, 4 bases remained unmatched. CDR3 length: 15 residues. The CDR3 is CATSRATGGFYGYTF. CDR3 in DNA: TGTGCCACCAGCAGAGCTACAGGGGGCTTCTATGGCTACACCTTC.

This chain links TRBV10-3 with TRBJ1-4; 7 bases line up with TRBD1. Trimming cost V 10 bases and J 9 bases; bases outside gene matches: 11. From germline, CDR1 is ENHRY and CDR2 SYGVKD. The CDR3 totals 13 residues. The CDR3 is CATRGRIMKKLFF. The CDR3 bases are TGTGCCACCAGGGGGAGGATCATGAAAAAACTGTTTTTT.

This clone occurred a few times. This chain links TRBV6-5 with TRBJ1-1; TRBD1 aligns across 7 bases. The V gene's germline CDR1 is MNHEY and CDR2 SVGAGI. This CDR3 has 16 amino acids. V lost 0 bases and J lost 1; bases outside the gene matches: 5. The CDR3 sequence: CASSYSKDRPNTEAFF. CDR3 bases: TGTGCCAGCAGTTACTCGAAGGACAGGCCGAACACTGAAGCTTTCTTT.

The chain uses TRBV5-4 and TRBJ2-3; D remains unclear. The V gene's germline CDR1 is SGHNT and CDR2 YYREEE (reference sequence). V lost 0 bases and J lost 1, with 9 bases in between. CDR3 size: 15 residues. The CDR3 loop reads CASSLDLFRTDTQYF. The CDR3 DNA follows: TGTGCCAGCAGCTTGGATCTTTTCCGCACAGATACGCAGTATTTT.

This clone appeared once. The chain joins TRBV30 to TRBJ2-4, with 7 bases fitting TRBD2. This CDR3 is built from 15 residues. Looked up from germline, CDR1 is GTSNPN and CDR2 is SVGIG (reference sequence). Trimming took 5 bases from V and 2 from J; bases not matched to a gene: 9. CDR3 coding DNA: TGTGCCTGGTCTCTACTGGGGGGGACCAAAAACATTCAGTACTTC. Translated: CAWSLLGGTKNIQYF.

This rearrangement joins TRBV4-3 to TRBJ2-7; possibly TRBD2 for D (6 bases). Trimming stripped 6 bases from V and 0 bases from J, with 12 bases between. Germline V gene sequence: CDR1 LGHNA, CDR2 YSLEER. The CDR3 totals 14 residues. The CDR3 nucleotides are TGCGCCAGCAGTCAGGGACTGCTCTCCTACGAGCAGTACTTC. This gives the protein CASSQGLLSYEQYF.

A few counts support this clone. The gene calls are TRBV7-9 and TRBJ1-2, with 7 bases fitting TRBD1. Germline values: CDR1 SEHNR, CDR2 FQNEAQ (reference sequence). V lost 5 bases and J lost 8; bases outside the gene matches: 17. The CDR3 length is 16 residues. The CDR3 DNA reads TGTGCCAGCAGCCCAAAAGCCCCCGGGACAGCTATGGGCTACACCTTC. Its protein product is CASSPKAPGTAMGYTF.

This chain connects TRBV4-3 to TRBJ2-7, with 7 bases matching TRBD2. CDR3 length equals 16 residues. Germline values: CDR1 LGHNA, CDR2 YSLEER. V was pared by 0 bases and J by 3 bases, with 8 bases of the junction left unmatched. Here the CDR3 DNA reads TGCGCCAGCAGCCAAGATCTCGGCGGGAGCTACTACGAGCAGTACTTC. Translating it yields CASSQDLGGSYYEQYF.

The V gene is TRBV7-8, the J gene TRBJ1-5; no clear D gene. Between the trimmed V and J ends, which lost 1 base and 3 bases, there was a span of 10 bases. CDR3 length equals 15 residues. The germline V gene encodes CDR1 SGHVS and CDR2 FQNEAQ. The DNA for the CDR3 is TGTGCCAGCAGCTTAGGGCGGATCTCCAATCAGCCCCAGCATTTT. It yields the protein CASSLGRISNQPQHF.

This clone was seen once. This chain links TRBV4-1 with TRBJ2-1; TRBD1 aligns across 7 bases. The CDR3 consists of 16 residues. The V gene's germline CDR1 is MGHRA and CDR2 YSYEKL. V shed 4 bases and J 4 bases; nucleotides not matched to a gene: 10. DNA of the CDR3: TGCGCCAGCAGCCCCTTGTACGGGACAGCTTACAATGAGCAGTTCTTC. Translation gives CASSPLYGTAYNEQFF.

The chain employs TRBV7-2 and TRBJ1-2, with TRBD1 as a possible D gene (6 bases). The germline gives CDR1 SGHTA, CDR2 FQGNSA. The CDR3 extends over 13 amino acids. Trimming cost V 5 bases and J 4 bases, with 11 bases left between them. This CDR3 reads CASSQDSFYGYTF. CDR3 coding DNA: TGTGCCAGCAGCCAGGACAGCTTCTATGGCTACACCTTC.

The sample holds one count of this clone. V usage is TRBV18 and J usage is TRBJ2-7; D is uncertain. The V end was cut by 3 bases, the J end by 4 bases, with 16 bases between. The CDR3 has 15 residues. The germline gives CDR1 KGHSH, CDR2 LQKENI. The CDR3 is CASSPLSPPSYEQYF. The CDR3 coding sequence is TGTGCCAGCTCACCGTTGAGCCCCCCTTCGTACGAGCAGTACTTC. The variable domain in full, completed from reference TRBV18 and TRBJ2-7, reads NAGVMQNPRHLVRRRGQEARLRCSPMKGHSHVYWYRQLPEEGLKFMVYLQKENIIDESGMPKERFSAEFPKEGPSILRIQQVVRGDSAAYFCASSPLSPPSYEQYFGPGTRLTVT.

The rearrangement links TRBV27 to TRBJ2-2, with 9 bases lining up with TRBD2. CDR1 is MNHEY, CDR2 SMNVEV, per germline (reference sequence). The V and J ends lost 6 bases and 2 bases, in that order; junction bases with no gene match: 10. CDR3 length: 17 residues. Written as DNA, the CDR3 is TGTGCCAGCAGCCAGTCGCGTCTAGCGGGAAACACCGGGGAGCTGTTTTTT. Its protein product is CASSQSRLAGNTGELFF.